Listed here is a single TCR beta chain. The antigen is unknown. The entry originates in a study of T cell responses to AZD1222 COVID-19 vaccine. The study's findings and limits: Reports indicate that nearly half of spike-specific TCRs are directed at unmutated variant regions. Repertoires were collected only later (after the peak T cell response had occurred).

Some clones are missing from TCRdb's copy, which holds only in-frame ones; the method was immunoSEQ multiplex PCR. The sample comprises about 96,000 clones, 80% to 90% of which are singletons, and around 1.5% rests with the top ten. Between the trimmed V and J ends, which lost 1 base and 3 bases, there was a span of 9 bases. CDR1 LNHDA and CDR2 SQIVND come from the germline V gene (reference sequence). The CDR3 runs 14 residues. The material sequenced was peripheral blood, taken on day 0 of AZD1222 vaccination. The J gene is TRBJ1-2, the V gene TRBV19; perhaps TRBD1 as D (6 bases). This TCR was recovered from an adult in good health. Here the CDR3 reads CASSIGQVDYGYTF. For the CDR3, the DNA is TGTGCCAGTAGTATAGGACAGGTCGACTATGGCTACACCTTC. Together with reference TRBV19 and TRBJ1-2, the CDR3 gives the full variable domain: DGGITQSPKYLFRKEGQNVTLSCEQNLNHDAMYWYRQDPGQGLRLIYYSQIVNDFQKGDIAEGYSVSREKKESFPLTVTSAQKNPTAFYLCASSIGQVDYGYTFGSGTRLTVV.